The clone carrying this T cell receptor beta chain was found many times. They built TCR cDNA with 5'RACE template switching, a step that put in a universal primer site and UMIs. TCRdb processed the 5' RACE reads anew with MiXCR; each CDR3 protein has one entry. The sample records roughly 140,000 distinct CDR3 sequences, roughly 8% being singletons. The data are from a study of T cells after yellow fever vaccination. Trimming took off 9 bases at V and 3 bases at J, with 18 bases between the two ends. Germline loops: CDR1 LNHDA, CDR2 SQIVND (reference sequence). The CDR3 is 15 amino acids. The V gene is TRBV19, the J gene TRBJ2-1; D perhaps matches TRBD2 (6 bases). This TCR came from a man aged 30 to 39 who received the YFV17D yellow fever vaccine. Sequencing was performed on CD4+ T cells sorted from PBMCs, taken 5 days after the yellow fever booster vaccination. For the CDR3, the DNA is TGTGCCAGCAGCCGTCGGGCTAGCGACTACAATGAGCAGTTCTTC. Its translation is CASSRRASDYNEQFF.